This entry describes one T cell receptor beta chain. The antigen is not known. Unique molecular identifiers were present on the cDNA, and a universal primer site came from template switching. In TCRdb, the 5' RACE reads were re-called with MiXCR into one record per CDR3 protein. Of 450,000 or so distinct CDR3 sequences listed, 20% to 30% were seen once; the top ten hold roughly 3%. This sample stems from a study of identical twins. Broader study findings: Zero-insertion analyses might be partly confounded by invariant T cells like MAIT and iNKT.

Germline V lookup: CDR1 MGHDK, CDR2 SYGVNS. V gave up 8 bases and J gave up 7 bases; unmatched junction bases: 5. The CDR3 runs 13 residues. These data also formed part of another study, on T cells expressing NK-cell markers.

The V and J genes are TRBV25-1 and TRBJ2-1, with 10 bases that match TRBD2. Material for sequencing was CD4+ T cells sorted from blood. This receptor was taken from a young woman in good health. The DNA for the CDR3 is TGTGCCAGCGTAACTAGCGGGGTGAATGAGCAGTTCTTC. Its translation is CASVTSGVNEQFF. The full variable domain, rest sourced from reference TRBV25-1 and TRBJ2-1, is EADIYQTPRYLVIGTGKKITLECSQTMGHDKMYWYQQDPGMELHLIHYSYGVNSTEKGDLSSESTVSRIRTEHFPLTLESARPSHTSQYLCASVTSGVNEQFFGPGTRLTVL.